This T cell receptor (beta chain) was obtained from a study of patients and donors after allogeneic stem cell transplantation. TCRdb analysed the RT-PCR reads with MiXCR anew, one entry per CDR3 protein. The table records about a million distinct CDR3 sequences, roughly 18% of them present only once. Germline loops: CDR1 SGHTA, CDR2 FQGNSA. Trimming pared 2 bases from V and 0 bases from J, leaving 10 bases between. The CDR3 has 15 residues. The source of this sequence is a human donor who was either an allogeneic HSCT recipient or a stem cell or donor lymphocyte infusion donor (not recorded which). It is not recorded whose cells these are; they may come from a transplant donor. Sequencing was performed on blood, either unsorted or a sorted T cell fraction (not recorded which). The chain links TRBV7-2 to TRBJ1-1; D perhaps matches TRBD1 (5 bases). The CDR3 bases are TGTGCCAGCAGCTTATCATGGGGCCTGAACACTGAAGCTTTCTTT. Amino acids: CASSLSWGLNTEAFF.